The rows below give T cell receptor beta chains drawn from one sample of a study of memory CD8 T cells in hepatitis C reinfection. Using immunoSEQ multiplex PCR, the repertoire was profiled, and TCRdb retains in-frame clones only, with some absent. The sample has roughly 43,000 clones; 88% are singletons. Sequences were obtained from naive CD8+ T cells sorted from blood. The receptor source for this set is a man aged 18 to 30 with hepatitis C virus infection. Both conserved end residues are trimmed from each CDR3. D genes are given only for firm matches. The listing skips clone size in some rows; elsewhere it reads once, few, many or a size class.

v_gene: TRBV6-5
j_gene: TRBJ1-1
abundance: few
d_gene: NA
CDR3aa: ASSSAGRTEAF

v_gene: TRBV5-4
j_gene: TRBJ2-3
abundance: NA
d_gene: TRBD2
CDR3aa: ASSWGLAGGEEDTQY

v_gene: TRBV15
j_gene: TRBJ2-1
abundance: NA
d_gene: NA
CDR3aa: ATSREGGARQRYEQF

v_gene: TRBV1
j_gene: TRBJ2-1
abundance: NA
d_gene: NA
CDR3aa: TSSQEGLAGNRNEQF

v_gene: TRBV27
j_gene: TRBJ2-1
abundance: once
d_gene: NA
CDR3aa: ASSLGEAYNEQF

v_gene: TRBV4-1
j_gene: TRBJ1-2
abundance: NA
d_gene: NA
CDR3aa: ASSQGGERGNYGYT

v_gene: TRBV6-6
j_gene: TRBJ2-1
abundance: NA
d_gene: TRBD1
CDR3aa: ASSPGQGNNEQF

v_gene: TRBV6-6
j_gene: TRBJ2-7
abundance: few
d_gene: TRBD2
CDR3aa: ASSYSATSASYEQY

v_gene: TRBV10-3
j_gene: TRBJ1-3
abundance: NA
d_gene: TRBD1
CDR3aa: ALERGHPLGNTIY

v_gene: TRBV28
j_gene: TRBJ2-7
abundance: NA
d_gene: NA
CDR3aa: ASRSIYQASYEQY

v_gene: TRBV10-2
j_gene: TRBJ1-1
abundance: NA
d_gene: TRBD1
CDR3aa: ASSRDRDLINTEAF

v_gene: TRBV13
j_gene: TRBJ1-2
abundance: NA
d_gene: NA
CDR3aa: ASSFLGTLANYGYT

v_gene: TRBV27
j_gene: TRBJ2-1
abundance: NA
d_gene: NA
CDR3aa: ASRRGQSVAVNEQF

v_gene: TRBV27
j_gene: TRBJ2-7
abundance: NA
d_gene: NA
CDR3aa: ASSLGAGGLSYEQY

v_gene: TRBV10-3
j_gene: TRBJ1-1
abundance: NA
d_gene: NA
CDR3aa: AISPGGGVGTEAF

v_gene: TRBV7-9
j_gene: TRBJ2-1
abundance: NA
d_gene: NA
CDR3aa: ASSSRGHEQF

v_gene: TRBV7-9
j_gene: TRBJ2-1
abundance: NA
d_gene: NA
CDR3aa: ASSLVTSLYEQF

v_gene: TRBV14
j_gene: TRBJ2-5
abundance: NA
d_gene: TRBD2
CDR3aa: ASSQSGRQETQY

v_gene: TRBV27
j_gene: TRBJ1-1
abundance: NA
d_gene: NA
CDR3aa: ASSLPPFTEAF

v_gene: TRBV6-5
j_gene: TRBJ2-1
abundance: NA
d_gene: TRBD2
CDR3aa: ASSRLAGDNEQF

v_gene: TRBV27
j_gene: TRBJ2-1
abundance: NA
d_gene: TRBD2
CDR3aa: ASRIAGGSNEQF

v_gene: TRBV19
j_gene: TRBJ1-5
abundance: NA
d_gene: TRBD1
CDR3aa: ASSIQGQMNQPQH

v_gene: TRBV7-9
j_gene: TRBJ2-3
abundance: NA
d_gene: NA
CDR3aa: ASSYSDTQY

v_gene: TRBV2
j_gene: TRBJ2-1
abundance: NA
d_gene: TRBD2
CDR3aa: ASGTSASSSYNEQF

v_gene: TRBV6-5
j_gene: TRBJ2-1
abundance: NA
d_gene: TRBD2
CDR3aa: ASSYSAGNSYNEQF

v_gene: TRBV19
j_gene: TRBJ2-5
abundance: NA
d_gene: TRBD2
CDR3aa: ASSPGLAAQEISQY

v_gene: TRBV7-6
j_gene: TRBJ2-5
abundance: NA
d_gene: TRBD2
CDR3aa: ASSLAGGSETQY

v_gene: TRBV5-1
j_gene: TRBJ2-5
abundance: NA
d_gene: NA
CDR3aa: ASSEDNNREQY

v_gene: TRBV9
j_gene: TRBJ2-2
abundance: once
d_gene: NA
CDR3aa: ASSPPSRLTNTGELF

v_gene: TRBV4-1
j_gene: TRBJ1-2
abundance: NA
d_gene: NA
CDR3aa: ASSPGGFGYT

v_gene: TRBV7-3
j_gene: TRBJ2-1
abundance: NA
d_gene: TRBD1
CDR3aa: ASSLIGQDYNEQF

v_gene: TRBV19
j_gene: TRBJ1-1
abundance: NA
d_gene: NA
CDR3aa: ASSIGGANTEAF

v_gene: TRBV5-8
j_gene: TRBJ1-5
abundance: NA
d_gene: TRBD1
CDR3aa: ASGTGDVKKPQPQH

v_gene: TRBV4-3
j_gene: TRBJ2-3
abundance: NA
d_gene: NA
CDR3aa: ASSQEGHSTDTQY

v_gene: TRBV19
j_gene: TRBJ1-2
abundance: NA
d_gene: TRBD1
CDR3aa: ASTTGGDGYT

v_gene: TRBV13
j_gene: TRBJ2-7
abundance: NA
d_gene: NA
CDR3aa: ASSIRVGEQY

v_gene: TRBV6-4
j_gene: TRBJ2-5
abundance: NA
d_gene: NA
CDR3aa: ASSDEGARETQY

v_gene: TRBV12-5
j_gene: TRBJ1-6
abundance: NA
d_gene: TRBD1
CDR3aa: ASGLDLTGMGSPLH

v_gene: TRBV10-3
j_gene: TRBJ2-3
abundance: once
d_gene: NA
CDR3aa: AISEGTENTDTQY

v_gene: TRBV25-1
j_gene: TRBJ1-1
abundance: NA
d_gene: NA
CDR3aa: ASSEGNTEAF

v_gene: TRBV19
j_gene: TRBJ1-6
abundance: NA
d_gene: TRBD1
CDR3aa: ASSSTGGNSPLH

v_gene: TRBV18
j_gene: TRBJ2-5
abundance: NA
d_gene: NA
CDR3aa: ASSPGLAPEGEETQY

v_gene: TRBV5-1
j_gene: TRBJ1-6
abundance: NA
d_gene: NA
CDR3aa: ASSLDTSPLH

v_gene: TRBV4-2
j_gene: TRBJ2-2
abundance: NA
d_gene: TRBD2
CDR3aa: ASGTGLAGAGELF

v_gene: TRBV11-2
j_gene: TRBJ2-1
abundance: NA
d_gene: TRBD1
CDR3aa: ASSLGQGYNEQF

v_gene: TRBV11-2
j_gene: TRBJ1-2
abundance: NA
d_gene: TRBD1
CDR3aa: ASSLPGTVYGYT

v_gene: TRBV27
j_gene: TRBJ2-1
abundance: NA
d_gene: NA
CDR3aa: ASSFSPINEQF

v_gene: TRBV2
j_gene: TRBJ2-5
abundance: NA
d_gene: TRBD1
CDR3aa: ASSTPRTGDRETQY

v_gene: TRBV1
j_gene: TRBJ2-1
abundance: NA
d_gene: NA
CDR3aa: TSTSGTGGLDEQF

v_gene: TRBV29-1
j_gene: TRBJ1-2
abundance: NA
d_gene: NA
CDR3aa: SVDTGSNGYT

v_gene: TRBV5-8
j_gene: TRBJ1-1
abundance: NA
d_gene: NA
CDR3aa: ASSKGGQRNTEAF

v_gene: TRBV12-2
j_gene: TRBJ2-1
abundance: NA
d_gene: NA
CDR3aa: ASRLAKHPPYNEQF

v_gene: TRBV25-1
j_gene: TRBJ2-5
abundance: NA
d_gene: TRBD1
CDR3aa: ASSEYLQGEETQY

v_gene: TRBV5-8
j_gene: TRBJ1-2
abundance: NA
d_gene: NA
CDR3aa: ASSILTRSENYGYT